Each of the 11 T cell receptor beta chains below was sequenced from the same sample in a study of blood T cell repertoires in COVID-19. Using immunoSEQ multiplex PCR, the repertoire was profiled, and TCRdb retains in-frame clones only, with some absent. Of 250,000 to 350,000 clones in the sample, approximately 90% are singletons; the top ten hold under 0.95%. Sample: peripheral blood. The source is a man aged 30 to 39 with acute or convalescent COVID-19.

This rearrangement joins TRBV7-6 to TRBJ1-1; possible D gene TRBD1, 6 bases. V lost 1 base, J lost 0 bases, and 18 bases lay in between. Germline V CDR1 and CDR2: SGHVS, FNYEAQ. CDR3 length equals 18 residues. The CDR3 DNA follows: TGTGCCAGCAGCTTAGAACCACCTTTGGGGGCAATGAACACTGAAGCTTTCTTT. It codes for CASSLEPPLGAMNTEAFF.

V and J are TRBV9 and TRBJ2-5; 9 bases map to TRBD2. V lost 3 bases, J lost 1 base, and 4 bases stayed unmatched. Germline V lookup: CDR1 SGDLS, CDR2 YYNGEE. The CDR3 runs to 15 residues. As DNA, the CDR3 is TGTGCCAGCAGCGAGGCGGGAGGGGGCCAAGAGACCCAGTACTTC. Its protein product is CASSEAGGGQETQYF.

The J gene is TRBJ2-5, the V gene TRBV5-1; TRBD2 might be the D (5 bases). Germline CDR1 reads SGHRS; CDR2 reads YFSETQ. CDR3 length: 12 amino acids. Trimming removed 2 bases from V and 5 bases from J, with 7 bases in between. The CDR3 nucleotides are TGCGCCAGCAGCTTATCGGGGGAGACCCAGTACTTC. This gives the protein CASSLSGETQYF. Combining the CDR3 with reference TRBV5-1 and TRBJ2-5 gives the whole variable domain KAGVTQTPRYLIKTRGQQVTLSCSPISGHRSVSWYQQTPGQGLQFLFEYFSETQRNKGNFPGRFSGRQFSNSRSEMNVSTLELGDSALYLCASSLSGETQYFGPGTRLLVL.

The chain has TRBV28 and TRBJ1-2; no clear D gene. Trimming stripped 2 bases from V and 9 bases from J, with 13 bases between. The CDR3 spans 13 residues. Germline CDR1 is MDHEN and CDR2 is SYDVKM. CDR3 coding DNA: TGTGCCAGCAGTTTACCCCAGGCCCCGAGCTACACCTTC. It is translated as CASSLPQAPSYTF.

The chain uses TRBV27 and TRBJ2-5; tentative D call: TRBD1 (6 bases). Germline V gives CDR1 MNHEY, CDR2 SMNVEV (reference sequence). The length of the CDR3 is 14 residues. V lost 5 bases and J lost 5, with 15 bases in between. The CDR3 loop is CASSPRDILETQYF. In DNA form, the CDR3 reads TGTGCCAGCAGTCCTCGGGACATTTTGGAGACCCAGTACTTC.

The rearrangement joins TRBV6-5 to TRBJ2-5; a possible D gene is TRBD2 (7 bases). V gave up 6 bases and J gave up 1 base, with 15 bases separating them. Per the germline V gene, CDR1 is MNHEY and CDR2 is SVGAGI. This CDR3 comprises 15 residues. CDR3 DNA: TGTGCCAGCAGGAGGACTAGGGGGGCCCAAGAGACCCAGTACTTC. Protein sequence: CASRRTRGAQETQYF.

This chain uses TRBV5-1 with TRBJ2-2; unclear D gene. The germline CDR1 and CDR2 sequences are SGHRS and YFSETQ. CDR3 length: 15 amino acids. The V end lost 2 bases, the J end lost 0 bases, and 8 bases lay between the germline ends. Written as DNA, the CDR3 is TGCGCCAGCAGCTTAGTACAACCGAACACCGGGGAGCTGTTTTTT. It specifies CASSLVQPNTGELFF. Looking up the rest from reference TRBV5-1 and TRBJ2-2 gives the full variable domain: KAGVTQTPRYLIKTRGQQVTLSCSPISGHRSVSWYQQTPGQGLQFLFEYFSETQRNKGNFPGRFSGRQFSNSRSEMNVSTLELGDSALYLCASSLVQPNTGELFFGEGSRLTVL.

V is TRBV28 and J is TRBJ1-5; 9 nucleotides align to TRBD1. The V and J ends lost 3 bases and 4 bases, in that order; junction bases with no gene match: 4. CDR1 is MDHEN and CDR2 is SYDVKM in the germline V gene. The length of the CDR3 is 15 residues. The CDR3, as DNA: TGTGCCAGCAGTTTTCGTGGGACAGGGAATCAGCCCCAGCATTTT. It encodes CASSFRGTGNQPQHF.

The rearrangement uses TRBV18 and TRBJ1-6; possible D gene TRBD1, 6 bases. Germline values: CDR1 KGHSH, CDR2 LQKENI. This CDR3 has 18 amino acids. Trimming pared 4 bases from V and 8 bases from J, leaving 24 bases between. As DNA, the CDR3 is TGTGCCAGCTCACACCAGATAGGACAGCGGGGTATTCATTCACCCCTCCACTTT. This sequence encodes CASSHQIGQRGIHSPLHF.

The V call is TRBV10-3, the J call TRBJ2-7, with 12 nucleotides matching TRBD1. This CDR3 is built from 20 residues. The J segment lost 1 base and the V segment lost 6 bases, leaving 19 bases of the junction unmatched. Germline CDR1 is ENHRY and CDR2 is SYGVKD. DNA of the CDR3: TGTGCCATCAGAGACCAAACCGGGACAGGGGGCGCGTCGTGGTCCTACGAGCAGTACTTC. Translated, it gives CAIRDQTGTGGASWSYEQYF.

The chain carries TRBV14 and TRBJ1-1, with 7 bases matching TRBD1. The germline V gene encodes CDR1 SGHDN and CDR2 FVKESK. CDR3 length: 16 amino acids. Trimming removed 0 bases from V and 1 base from J; junction bases left unmatched: 5. CDR3 sequence (DNA): TGTGCCAGCAGCCAAGAGAAGGGGGCGCGGAACACTGAAGCTTTCTTT. Translated, it gives CASSQEKGARNTEAFF.